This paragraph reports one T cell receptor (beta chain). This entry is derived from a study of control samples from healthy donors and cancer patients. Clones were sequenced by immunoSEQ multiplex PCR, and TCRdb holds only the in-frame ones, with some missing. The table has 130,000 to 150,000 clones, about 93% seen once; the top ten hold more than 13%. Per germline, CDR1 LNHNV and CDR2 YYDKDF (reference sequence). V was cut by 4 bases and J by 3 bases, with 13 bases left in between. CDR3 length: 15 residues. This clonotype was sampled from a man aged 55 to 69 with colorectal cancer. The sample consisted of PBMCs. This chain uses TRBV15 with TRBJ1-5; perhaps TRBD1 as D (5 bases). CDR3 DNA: TGTGCCACCAGCATAGGCAGGGTTCCCAATCAGCCCCAGCATTTT. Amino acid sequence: CATSIGRVPNQPQHF.